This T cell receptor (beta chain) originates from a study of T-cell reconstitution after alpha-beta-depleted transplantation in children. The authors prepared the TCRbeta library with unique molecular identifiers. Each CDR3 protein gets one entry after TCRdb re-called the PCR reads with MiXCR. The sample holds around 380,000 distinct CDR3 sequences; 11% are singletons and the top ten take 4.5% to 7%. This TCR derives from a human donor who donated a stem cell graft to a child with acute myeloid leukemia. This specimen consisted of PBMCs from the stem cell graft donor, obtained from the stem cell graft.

The CDR3 sequence: CATSKSLAGGDTEAFF. CDR3 nucleotides: TGTGCCACCAGCAAGAGTCTTGCGGGGGGGGACACTGAAGCTTTCTTT. The chain recombines TRBV15 with TRBJ1-1, with D perhaps matching TRBD1 (5 bases). The CDR3 extends over 16 amino acids. Germline CDR1 and CDR2: LNHNV and YYDKDF (reference sequence). Trimming took off 4 bases at V and 3 bases at J, with 18 bases between the two ends. Filled out from reference TRBV15 and TRBJ1-1, the complete variable domain reads DAMVIQNPRYQVTQFGKPVTLSCSQTLNHNVMYWYQQKSSQAPKLLFHYYDKDFNNEADTPDNFQSRRPNTSFCFLDIRSPGLGDTAMYLCATSKSLAGGDTEAFFGQGTRLTVV.